This T cell receptor beta chain originates from a study of T-cell reconstitution after alpha-beta-depleted transplantation in children. V dropped 5 bases and J dropped 4; count of bases not matched to a gene: 14. This CDR3 has 18 residues. Germline V CDR1 and CDR2: SGHVS, FQNEAQ. Unique molecular identifiers were built into the TCRbeta library. TCRdb re-analysed the PCR reads in MiXCR, keeping a single row per CDR3 protein. The table has 150,000 to 250,000 distinct CDR3 sequences, just under 6.5% seen once. Material: PBMCs, obtained before TCRalphabeta/CD19-depleted stem cell transplant. The TCR was taken from a girl in the first two years of life with combined immunodeficiency, due to receive a stem cell transplant. The rearrangement joins TRBV7-8 to TRBJ2-3; 11 bases are shared with TRBD2. CDR3 coding DNA: TGTGCCAGCAGCCCCCCCAGGTTAGCGGGGGGGCCCTCAGATACGCAGTATTTT. Its translation: CASSPPRLAGGPSDTQYF.